Sequencing of this T cell receptor (beta chain) was carried out in a study of blood T cell repertoires in COVID-19 (dated by TCRdb to the early 2020s). The study in broad terms: Samples covering the acute and convalescent phases of COVID-19 were provided by collaborators in the United States, Italy and Spain. The prospective study material was composed of cDNA or gDNA derived from T cells, B-cell-depleted T cells, or PBMCs. Deeply sampled blood TCRbeta repertoires from subjects exposed to, actively infected with, or recovered from COVID-19 were included in the dataset. The repertoires were made available in a free public database intended to serve as a resource for research on the immune response to SARS-CoV-2. The samples were drawn from two sources: the first 160 participants of the ongoing ImmuneRACE study, and over 1,000 subjects contributed by 6 global collaborators. The sample metadata nearly always contained a de-identified subject ID, COVID-19 status, age in years and sex. Where available, HLA class I and class II types were obtained from metadata supplied by the sample provider rather than from assay-based typing.

The CDR3 has 16 amino acids, counting the end cysteine and phenylalanine. The retained sequence is limited to the CDR3, 48 bases, with the frame set at the first base. Note on this clone: This clone's antigen is unknown. No much larger clonotype is one base removed from it; base qualities were not supplied.

TCRbeta CDR3 regions were amplified from genomic DNA using the immunoSEQ Assay, a bias-controlled multiplex PCR. As for the original processing: The number of nucleated cells in each sample was estimated from the amplification of reference gene primers within the assay. Sequence reads were collapsed and filtered to measure the absolute abundance of every unique TCRbeta CDR3 rearrangement. Productive Simpson clonality was computed per sample as the square root of Simpson's diversity index over productive rearrangements. As stored in TCRdb, this immuneACCESS dataset retains in-frame rearrangements with V and J assigned. A fraction of the clones does not appear; measured against another copy, unresolved V genes explain less than half of the discrepancy, and the remainder lacks a known reason. V, J and clone size are taken as reported in that table, and D and trimming were inferred from the DNA itself. A total of fewer than 350,000 clones appear in this sample, 85% to 90% of them only once. The ten top clones hold 1% of the sample.

Enrolling through a virtual design, the prospective study's participants ranged in age from roughly 18 to 95 years and lived across 24 United States geographic areas. In the prospective study, participants were assigned to cohorts based on the clinical history participants reported in a screening survey and a study questionnaire. A participant counted as exposed if, within 2 weeks of entering the study, that participant had been in contact with someone who had a PCR-confirmed or clinician-diagnosed COVID-19 case. In the prospective study, whole blood, serum and a nasopharyngeal or oropharyngeal swab were collected from each participant by mobile phlebotomists. Participants in the prospective study had the option to provide additional blood draws and questionnaires over a roughly two-month period. Prospective study blood samples were shipped either frozen or at room temperature before DNA extraction.

General findings and caveats noted by the study authors: The amount of clinical and demographic metadata varied by source and participant and was provided uncurated.

The sample was PBMCs or T cells enriched from blood (not recorded which). This clonotype was obtained from a woman aged 30 to 39 who had been exposed to COVID-19. The chain is encoded by TRBV21-1 joined to TRBJ1-5; the D call in the table, TRBD1, was not verified against the DNA. TRBV21-1 has pseudogene status. The CDR3: CASAWSGGHGNQPQHF. The nucleotides are TGTGCCAGCGCCTGGAGTGGGGGCCACGGGAATCAGCCCCAGCATTTT.